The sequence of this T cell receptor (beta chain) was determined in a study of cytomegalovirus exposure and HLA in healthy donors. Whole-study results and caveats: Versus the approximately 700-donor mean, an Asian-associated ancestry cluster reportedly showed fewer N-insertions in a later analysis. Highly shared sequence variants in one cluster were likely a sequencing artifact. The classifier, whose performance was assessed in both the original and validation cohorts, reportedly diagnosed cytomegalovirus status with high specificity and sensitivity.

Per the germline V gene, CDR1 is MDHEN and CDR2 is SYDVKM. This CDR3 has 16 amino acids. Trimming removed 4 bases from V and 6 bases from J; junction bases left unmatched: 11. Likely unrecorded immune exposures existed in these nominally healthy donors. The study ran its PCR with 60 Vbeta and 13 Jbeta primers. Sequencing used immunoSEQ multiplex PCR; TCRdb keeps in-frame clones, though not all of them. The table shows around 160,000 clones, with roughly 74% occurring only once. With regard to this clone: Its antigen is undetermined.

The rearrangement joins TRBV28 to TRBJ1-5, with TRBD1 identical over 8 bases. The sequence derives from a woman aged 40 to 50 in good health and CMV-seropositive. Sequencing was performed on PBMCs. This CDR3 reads CASSSIDRGSGQPQHF. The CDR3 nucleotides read TGTGCCAGCAGTTCCATAGACAGGGGCTCTGGTCAGCCCCAGCATTTT.